This TCR beta chain was observed in a study of T cells after yellow fever vaccination. General study results and limits: Subsequent booster samples again held most clones from primary vaccination (less than 98% CD4, nearly 90% CD8).

V lost 6 bases, J lost 4 bases, and 9 bases stayed unmatched. Germline V CDR1 and CDR2: MNHEY, SMNVEV (reference sequence). CDR3 length equals 14 residues. TCRdb redid the calling of the 5' RACE reads with MiXCR, one entry per CDR3 protein. Of a few hundred thousand distinct CDR3 sequences listed, 8.1% were seen once; the top ten hold around 17%. This clonotype was observed a handful of times. What it recognizes is unknown. This TCR came from a young man who received the YFV17D yellow fever vaccine. The specimen comprised PBMCs, sampled around 45 days after the first yellow fever vaccination. The V and J genes are TRBV27 and TRBJ2-7; TRBD1 agrees at 7 bases. The CDR3 sequence: CASSPTGNGYEQYF. DNA for the CDR3: TGTGCCAGCAGCCCGACAGGGAATGGGTACGAGCAGTACTTC.